Sequencing of this T cell receptor (beta chain) was carried out in a study of shared clonotypes between healthy human individuals. The germline V gene has CDR1 KGHSH and CDR2 LQKENI. CDR3 length: 13 amino acids. The V and J ends lost 4 bases and 5 bases respectively, with 9 bases between them. Replicate PCRs run on sorted subsets employed approximately 0.2 ug DNA, 25,000 to 35,000 T cell genomes. Data came from immunoSEQ multiplex PCR; TCRdb stores just in-frame clones and leaves some out. Of hundreds of thousands of clones in the sample, approximately 75% were seen once. The clonotype originates from a woman aged 25 to 39 in good health. The chain recombines TRBV18 with TRBJ2-1; D is uncertain. Sample: memory CD4+ T cells sorted from blood. Specified subset: CD45RA-negative fraction. CDR3 residues: CASSLVNDNEQFF. DNA of the CDR3: TGTGCCAGCTCACTCGTTAACGACAATGAGCAGTTCTTC.